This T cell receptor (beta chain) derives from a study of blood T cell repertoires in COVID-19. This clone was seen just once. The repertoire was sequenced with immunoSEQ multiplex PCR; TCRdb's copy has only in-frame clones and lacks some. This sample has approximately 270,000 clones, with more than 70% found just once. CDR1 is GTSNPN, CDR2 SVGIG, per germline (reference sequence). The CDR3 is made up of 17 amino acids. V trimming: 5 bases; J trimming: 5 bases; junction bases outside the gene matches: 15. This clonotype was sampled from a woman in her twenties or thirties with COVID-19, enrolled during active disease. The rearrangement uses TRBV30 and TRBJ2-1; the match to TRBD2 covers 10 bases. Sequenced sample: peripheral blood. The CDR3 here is CAWEPGVSGRFNNEQFF. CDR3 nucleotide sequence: TGTGCCTGGGAGCCGGGGGTTAGCGGGAGGTTCAACAATGAGCAGTTCTTC.